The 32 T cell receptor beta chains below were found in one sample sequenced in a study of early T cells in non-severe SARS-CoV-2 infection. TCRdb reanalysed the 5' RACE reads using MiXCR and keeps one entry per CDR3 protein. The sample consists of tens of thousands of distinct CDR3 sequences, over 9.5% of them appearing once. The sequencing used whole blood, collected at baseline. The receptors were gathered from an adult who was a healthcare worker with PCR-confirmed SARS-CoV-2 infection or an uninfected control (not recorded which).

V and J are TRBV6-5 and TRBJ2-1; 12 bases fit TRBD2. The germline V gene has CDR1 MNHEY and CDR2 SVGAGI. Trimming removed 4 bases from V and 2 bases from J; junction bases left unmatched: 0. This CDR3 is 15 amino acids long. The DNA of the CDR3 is TGTGCCAGCAGTTCTAGCGGGGGGGCCTACAATGAGCAGTTCTTC. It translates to CASSSSGGAYNEQFF.

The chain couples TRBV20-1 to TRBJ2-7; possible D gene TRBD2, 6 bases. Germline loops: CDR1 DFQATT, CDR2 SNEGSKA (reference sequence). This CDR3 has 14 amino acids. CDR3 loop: CSTEGGYNAYEQYF. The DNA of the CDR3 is TGCAGCACTGAGGGAGGTTACAACGCCTACGAGCAGTACTTC.

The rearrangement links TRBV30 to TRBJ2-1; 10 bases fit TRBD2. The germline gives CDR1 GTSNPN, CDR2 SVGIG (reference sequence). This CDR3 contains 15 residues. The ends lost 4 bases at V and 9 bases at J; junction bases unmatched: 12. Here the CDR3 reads CAWTLGVAGGGEQFF. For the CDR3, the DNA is TGTGCCTGGACCCTTGGGGTAGCGGGAGGAGGTGAGCAGTTCTTC.

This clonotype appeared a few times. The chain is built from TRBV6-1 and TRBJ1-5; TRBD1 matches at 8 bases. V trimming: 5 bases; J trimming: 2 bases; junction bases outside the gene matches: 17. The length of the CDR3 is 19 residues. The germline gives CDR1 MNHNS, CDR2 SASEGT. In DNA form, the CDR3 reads TGTGCCAGCAGTATACATCCGGGACAGGTTTTGAGGGGCAATCAGCCCCAGCATTTT. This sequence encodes CASSIHPGQVLRGNQPQHF.

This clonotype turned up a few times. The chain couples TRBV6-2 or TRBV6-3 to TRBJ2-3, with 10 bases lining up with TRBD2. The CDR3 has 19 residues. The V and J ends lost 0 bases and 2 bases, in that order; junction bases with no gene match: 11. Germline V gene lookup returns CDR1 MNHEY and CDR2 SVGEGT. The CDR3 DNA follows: TGTGCCAGCAGTTACTCCTTCGGGCTAGCGGGGGCGATCACAGATACGCAGTATTTT. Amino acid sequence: CASSYSFGLAGAITDTQYF.

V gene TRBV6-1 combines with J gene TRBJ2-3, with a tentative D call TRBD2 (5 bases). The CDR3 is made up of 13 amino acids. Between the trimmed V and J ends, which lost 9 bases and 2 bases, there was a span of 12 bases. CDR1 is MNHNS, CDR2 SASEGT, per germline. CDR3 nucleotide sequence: TGTGCCAGTCCGGGGTCTTACACAGATACGCAGTATTTT. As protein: CASPGSYTDTQYF.

The CDR3 sequence: CASSPFQSYNEQFF. The DNA for the CDR3 is TGTGCCAGCAGCCCTTTTCAGTCCTACAATGAGCAGTTCTTC. This chain uses TRBV14 with TRBJ2-1, with D hard to call. This CDR3 is 14 amino acids long. The V end lost 4 bases, the J end lost 1 base, and 8 bases lay between the germline ends. The germline V gene encodes CDR1 SGHDN and CDR2 FVKESK.

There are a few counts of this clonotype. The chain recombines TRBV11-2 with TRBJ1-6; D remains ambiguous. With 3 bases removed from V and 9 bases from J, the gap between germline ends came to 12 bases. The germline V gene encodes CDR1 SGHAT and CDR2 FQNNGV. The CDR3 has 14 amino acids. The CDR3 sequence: CASSLGSGSSPLHF. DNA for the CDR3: TGTGCCAGCAGCTTGGGAAGTGGGAGTTCACCCCTCCACTTT. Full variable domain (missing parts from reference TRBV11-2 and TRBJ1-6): EAGVAQSPRYKIIEKRQSVAFWCNPISGHATLYWYQQILGQGPKLLIQFQNNGVVDDSQLPKDRFSAERLKGVDSTLKIQPAKLEDSAVYLCASSLGSGSSPLHFGNGTRLTVT.

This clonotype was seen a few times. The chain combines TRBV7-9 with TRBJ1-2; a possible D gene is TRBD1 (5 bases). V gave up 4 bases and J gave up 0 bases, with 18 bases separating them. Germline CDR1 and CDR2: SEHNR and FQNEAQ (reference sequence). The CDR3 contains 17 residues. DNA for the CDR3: TGTGCCAGCAGCTACCGGCTTGGAGGGGTTCCTAACTATGGCTACACCTTC. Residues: CASSYRLGGVPNYGYTF.

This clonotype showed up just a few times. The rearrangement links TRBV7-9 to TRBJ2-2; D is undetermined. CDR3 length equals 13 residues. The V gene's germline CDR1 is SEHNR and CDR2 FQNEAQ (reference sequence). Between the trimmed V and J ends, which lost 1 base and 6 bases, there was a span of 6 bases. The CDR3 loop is CASSLEVAGELFF. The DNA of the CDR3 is TGTGCCAGCAGCTTAGAGGTGGCCGGGGAGCTGTTTTTT.

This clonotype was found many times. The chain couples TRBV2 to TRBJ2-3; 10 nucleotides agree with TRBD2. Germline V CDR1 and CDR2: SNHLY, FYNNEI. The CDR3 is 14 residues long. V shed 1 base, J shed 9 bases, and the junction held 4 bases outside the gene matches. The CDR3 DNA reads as TGTGCCAGCAGTGAAGTTGCTAGCGGGGGAACGCAGTATTTT. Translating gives CASSEVASGGTQYF.

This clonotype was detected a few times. DNA for the CDR3: TGTGCCAGCTCACCAGAGGATAACTATGGCTACACCTTC. Translating it yields CASSPEDNYGYTF. The V gene is TRBV18, the J gene TRBJ1-2; D is undetermined. The CDR3 length is 13 residues. In germline, CDR1 is KGHSH, CDR2 LQKENI. V lost 2 bases to trimming and J lost 1 base, with 5 bases between them.

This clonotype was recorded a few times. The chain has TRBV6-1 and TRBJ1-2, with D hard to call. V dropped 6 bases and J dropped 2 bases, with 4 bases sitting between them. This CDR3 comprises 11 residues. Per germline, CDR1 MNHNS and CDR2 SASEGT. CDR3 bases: TGTGCCAGCAGCCAAAACTATGGCTACACCTTC. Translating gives CASSQNYGYTF.

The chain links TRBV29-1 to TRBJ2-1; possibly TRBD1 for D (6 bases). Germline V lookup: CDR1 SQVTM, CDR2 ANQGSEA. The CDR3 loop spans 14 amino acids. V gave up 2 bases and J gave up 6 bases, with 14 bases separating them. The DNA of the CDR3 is TGCAGCGTTGAACCCAGGGAAGGGGGCAATGAGCAGTTCTTC. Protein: CSVEPREGGNEQFF.

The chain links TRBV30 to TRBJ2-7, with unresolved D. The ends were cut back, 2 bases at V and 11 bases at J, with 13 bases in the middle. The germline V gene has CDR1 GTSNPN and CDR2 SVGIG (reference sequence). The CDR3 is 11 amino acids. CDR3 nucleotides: TGTGCCTGGAGTCCTGGACCCCGTGAGTACTTC. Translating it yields CAWSPGPREYF.

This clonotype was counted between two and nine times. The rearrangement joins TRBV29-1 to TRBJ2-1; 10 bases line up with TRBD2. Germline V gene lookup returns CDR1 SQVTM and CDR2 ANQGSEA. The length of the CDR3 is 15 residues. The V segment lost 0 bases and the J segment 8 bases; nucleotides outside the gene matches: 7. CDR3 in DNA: TGCAGCGTTGAAGATTCCCTAGCGGGAGCCGATGAGCAGTTCTTC. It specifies CSVEDSLAGADEQFF.

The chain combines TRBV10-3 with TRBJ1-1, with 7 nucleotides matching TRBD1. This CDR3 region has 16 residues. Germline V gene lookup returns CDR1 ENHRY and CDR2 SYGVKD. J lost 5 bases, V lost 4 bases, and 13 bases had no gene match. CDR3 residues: CAISADRAAGGTEAFF. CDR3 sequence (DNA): TGTGCCATCAGTGCCGACAGGGCCGCGGGAGGAACTGAAGCTTTCTTT.

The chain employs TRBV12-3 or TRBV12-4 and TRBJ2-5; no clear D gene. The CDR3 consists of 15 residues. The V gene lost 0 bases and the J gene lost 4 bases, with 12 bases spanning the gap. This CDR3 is CASSLAPRARETQYF. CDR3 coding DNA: TGTGCCAGCAGTTTAGCGCCTAGGGCGAGAGAGACCCAGTACTTC.

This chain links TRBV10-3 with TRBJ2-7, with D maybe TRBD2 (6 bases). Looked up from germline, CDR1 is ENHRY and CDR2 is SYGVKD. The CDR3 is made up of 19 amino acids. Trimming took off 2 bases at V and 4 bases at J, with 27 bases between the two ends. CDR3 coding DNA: TGTGCCATCAGTGAGAGGGCGGGGCACACCCGCGGAGAATATTACGAGCAGTACTTC. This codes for CAISERAGHTRGEYYEQYF.

The CDR3 here is CASSRLGALHEQYF. The DNA of the CDR3 is TGTGCCAGCAGCCGCCTGGGGGCCCTCCACGAGCAGTACTTC. The V and J genes are TRBV11-2 and TRBJ2-7, with D perhaps matching TRBD1 (6 bases). The CDR3 spans 14 residues. The V end lost 5 bases, the J end lost 5 bases, and 16 bases lay between the germline ends. Germline CDR1 is SGHAT and CDR2 is FQNNGV.

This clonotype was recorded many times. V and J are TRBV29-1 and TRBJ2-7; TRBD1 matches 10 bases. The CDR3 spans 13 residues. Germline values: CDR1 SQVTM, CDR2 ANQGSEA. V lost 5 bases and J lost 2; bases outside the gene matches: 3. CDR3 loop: CSVWDRGPYEQYF. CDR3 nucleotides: TGCAGCGTTTGGGACAGGGGTCCCTACGAGCAGTACTTC.

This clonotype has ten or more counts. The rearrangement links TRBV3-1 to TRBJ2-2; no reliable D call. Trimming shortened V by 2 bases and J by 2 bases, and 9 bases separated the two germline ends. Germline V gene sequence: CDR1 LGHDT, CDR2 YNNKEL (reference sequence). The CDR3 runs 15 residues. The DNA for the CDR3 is TGTGCCAGCAGCCAAAGACGGCCCAACACCGGGGAGCTGTTTTTT. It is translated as CASSQRRPNTGELFF.

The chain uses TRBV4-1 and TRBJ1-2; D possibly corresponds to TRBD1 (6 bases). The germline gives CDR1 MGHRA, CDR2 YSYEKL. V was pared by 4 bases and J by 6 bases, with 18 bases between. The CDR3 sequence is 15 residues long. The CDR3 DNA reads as TGCGCCAGCAGCCCCATACCCGGCAGGGGTAATGGCTACACCTTC. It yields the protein CASSPIPGRGNGYTF.

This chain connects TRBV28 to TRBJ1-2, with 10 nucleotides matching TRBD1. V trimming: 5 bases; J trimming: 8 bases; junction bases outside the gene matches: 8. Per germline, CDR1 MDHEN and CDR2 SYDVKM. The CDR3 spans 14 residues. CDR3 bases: TGTGCCAGCAGTGTTCGACAGGGGGCTGTCGGCTACACCTTC. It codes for CASSVRQGAVGYTF.

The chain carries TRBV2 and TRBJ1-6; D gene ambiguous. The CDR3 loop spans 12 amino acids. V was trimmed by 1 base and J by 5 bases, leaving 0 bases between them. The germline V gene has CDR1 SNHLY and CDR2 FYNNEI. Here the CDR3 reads CASSEDNSPLHF. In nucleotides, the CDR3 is TGTGCCAGCAGTGAAGATAATTCACCCCTCCACTTT.

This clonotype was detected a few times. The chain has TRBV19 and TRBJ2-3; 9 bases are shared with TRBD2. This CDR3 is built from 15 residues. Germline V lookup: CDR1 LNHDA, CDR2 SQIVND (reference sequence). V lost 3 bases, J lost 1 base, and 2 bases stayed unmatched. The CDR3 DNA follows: TGTGCCAGTAGTATCATAGCGGGGGGCACAGATACGCAGTATTTT. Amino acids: CASSIIAGGTDTQYF.

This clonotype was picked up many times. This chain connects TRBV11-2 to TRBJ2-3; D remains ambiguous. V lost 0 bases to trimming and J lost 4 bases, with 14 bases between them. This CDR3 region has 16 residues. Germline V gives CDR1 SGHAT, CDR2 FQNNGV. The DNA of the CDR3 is TGTGCCAGCAGCTTAGAGGGCAGAGCAAAGTCAGATACGCAGTATTTT. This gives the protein CASSLEGRAKSDTQYF. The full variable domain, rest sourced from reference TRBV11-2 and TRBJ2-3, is EAGVAQSPRYKIIEKRQSVAFWCNPISGHATLYWYQQILGQGPKLLIQFQNNGVVDDSQLPKDRFSAERLKGVDSTLKIQPAKLEDSAVYLCASSLEGRAKSDTQYFGPGTRLTVL.

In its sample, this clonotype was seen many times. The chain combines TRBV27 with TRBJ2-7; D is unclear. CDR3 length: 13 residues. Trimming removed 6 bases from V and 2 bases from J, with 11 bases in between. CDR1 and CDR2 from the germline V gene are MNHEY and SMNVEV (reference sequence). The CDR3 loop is CASSPWITYEQYF. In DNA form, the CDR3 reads TGTGCCAGCAGCCCCTGGATCACCTACGAGCAGTACTTC.

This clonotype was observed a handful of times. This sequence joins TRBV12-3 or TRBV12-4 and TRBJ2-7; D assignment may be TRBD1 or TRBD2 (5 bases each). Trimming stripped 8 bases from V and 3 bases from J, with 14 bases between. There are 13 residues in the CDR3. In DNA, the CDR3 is TGTGCCAGCGGCCGGGACGGCCTCTACGAGCAGTACTTC. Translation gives CASGRDGLYEQYF.

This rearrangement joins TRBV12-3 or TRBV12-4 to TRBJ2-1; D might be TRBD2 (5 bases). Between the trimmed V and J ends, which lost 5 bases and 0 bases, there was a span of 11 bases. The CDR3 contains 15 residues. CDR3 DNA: TGTGCCAGCAGTATACGGGGTAGCTCCTACAATGAGCAGTTCTTC. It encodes CASSIRGSSYNEQFF.

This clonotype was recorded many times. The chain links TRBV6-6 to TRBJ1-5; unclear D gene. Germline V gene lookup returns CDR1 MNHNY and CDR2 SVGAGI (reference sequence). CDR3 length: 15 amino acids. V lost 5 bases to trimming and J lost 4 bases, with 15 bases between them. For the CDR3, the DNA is TGTGCCAGCAGTCGACGACCCAGAGATAATCAGCCCCAGCATTTT. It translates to CASSRRPRDNQPQHF.

CDR3 nucleotide sequence: TGCAGTGCTAGCCTGACTAGCGGGAGCACAGATACGCAGTATTTT. Its translation: CSASLTSGSTDTQYF. The chain joins TRBV20-1 to TRBJ2-3; 10 nucleotides match TRBD2. After removal of 3 bases from V and 0 bases from J, the junction contained 3 bases not matched to a gene. Germline-derived CDR1 and CDR2 are DFQATT and SNEGSKA (reference sequence). The CDR3 consists of 15 residues.